Following are 17 T cell receptor beta chains from one sample sequenced in a study of blood T cell repertoires in COVID-19. The method was immunoSEQ multiplex PCR; TCRdb's version includes in-frame clones alone and lacks a portion of them. The table lists about 310,000 clones, around 86% of them singletons. The sequencing input was peripheral blood. The receptors were sampled from a man between 50 and 59 years old with active or convalescent COVID-19.

The rearrangement uses TRBV5-1 and TRBJ2-7; tentatively, D is TRBD1 (6 bases). Trimming took off 5 bases at V and 2 bases at J, with 11 bases between the two ends. CDR3 length: 13 amino acids. CDR1 SGHRS and CDR2 YFSETQ come from the germline V gene. The CDR3 loop is CASRETGAYEQYF. The CDR3, as DNA: TGCGCCAGCAGAGAGACAGGAGCCTACGAGCAGTACTTC.

The CDR3 spells CASSLDVGVSGTNYGYTF. CDR3 bases: TGTGCCAGCAGCTTGGATGTGGGAGTTTCAGGAACTAACTATGGCTACACCTTC. The chain carries TRBV5-5 and TRBJ1-2; D unclear. The CDR3 extends over 18 amino acids. The germline V gene has CDR1 SGHKS and CDR2 YYEKEE (reference sequence). Deletions cut 0 bases from V and 0 bases from J, with 18 bases between.

The chain uses TRBV6-7 and TRBJ2-3; 16 nucleotides agree with TRBD2. TRBV6-7 is classed as an ORF, of uncertain function. The V gene end was trimmed by 5 bases and the J gene end by 4 bases; junction bases not matched to a gene: 12. This CDR3 is built from 19 residues. DNA for the CDR3: TGTGCCAGCAGTCCACCGGGACTAGCGGGAGGGCCGGAAGCAGATACGCAGTATTTT. Amino acids: CASSPPGLAGGPEADTQYF.

This clone appeared a few times. The genes are TRBV9 and TRBJ2-2; D is possibly TRBD2 (6 bases). V lost 4 bases and J lost 6, with 10 bases in between. CDR3 length: 13 amino acids. Germline values: CDR1 SGDLS, CDR2 YYNGEE. The CDR3 reads CASSMGGSGELFF. The DNA for the CDR3 is TGTGCCAGCAGCATGGGAGGCTCCGGGGAGCTGTTTTTT.

This chain uses TRBV24-1 with TRBJ1-1, with D unclear. Trimming took 3 bases from V and 4 from J, leaving 8 bases between them. This CDR3 comprises 13 residues. Germline V gene lookup returns CDR1 KGHDR and CDR2 SFDVKD. The CDR3 sequence: CATSDHSLTEAFF. The CDR3 coding sequence is TGTGCCACCAGTGATCACAGCCTCACTGAAGCTTTCTTT.

V is TRBV6-5 and J is TRBJ2-1, with TRBD1 matching over 7 bases. The length of the CDR3 is 16 residues. The trim removed 2 bases at V and 7 bases at J, leaving 11 bases unmatched. Germline CDR1 and CDR2: MNHEY and SVGAGI. The CDR3 sequence is CASSYDGTFRGNEQFF. The CDR3 nucleotides read TGTGCCAGCAGTTACGATGGGACATTCAGGGGGAATGAGCAGTTCTTC.

This clone was seen just once. This chain links TRBV19 with TRBJ1-2; D is uncertain. Between the trimmed V and J ends, which lost 6 bases and 7 bases, there was a span of 15 bases. Germline CDR1 is LNHDA and CDR2 is SQIVND (reference sequence). The CDR3 runs 13 residues. The DNA of the CDR3 is TGTGCCAGTAGCACATCTGTAGAGGGTGGCTACACCTTC. This translates into CASSTSVEGGYTF.

The chain carries TRBV3-1 (or the pseudogene TRBV3-2) and TRBJ1-1; tentative D call: TRBD1 (6 bases). This CDR3 spans 12 amino acids. Germline assignment: CDR1 LGHDT and CDR2 YNNKEL (reference sequence). V shed 7 bases and J shed 5 bases, with 11 bases lying between them. CDR3 DNA sequence: TGTGCCAGCACAGGGGAGTATACTGAAGCTTTCTTT. Translation: CASTGEYTEAFF.

The gene calls are TRBV7-9 and TRBJ1-2, with D unclear. The ends were cut back, 4 bases at V and 2 bases at J, with 14 bases in the middle. The CDR3 consists of 15 residues. Per the germline V gene, CDR1 is SEHNR and CDR2 is FQNEAQ (reference sequence). The CDR3 DNA reads TGTGCCAGCAGCTCGGGAGGACGGCGAAACTATGGCTACACCTTC. Translating it yields CASSSGGRRNYGYTF.

J is TRBJ2-7 and V is TRBV5-5; tentatively, D is TRBD1 (6 bases). CDR1 is SGHKS and CDR2 is YYEKEE in the germline V gene (reference sequence). V dropped 3 bases and J dropped 7 bases, with 17 bases sitting between them. This CDR3 contains 14 residues. In DNA form, the CDR3 reads TGTGCCAGCAGCTGGGCCCACAGGGCCGGAGAGCAGTACTTC. The encoded protein is CASSWAHRAGEQYF.

The rearrangement joins TRBV10-3 to TRBJ2-7; D is perhaps TRBD1 (5 bases). V shed 3 bases and J shed 7 bases, with 22 bases lying between them. The CDR3 loop spans 16 amino acids. The germline gives CDR1 ENHRY, CDR2 SYGVKD. CDR3 protein: CAISERGLAGVFEQYF. CDR3 bases: TGTGCCATCAGTGAAAGGGGCTTAGCTGGGGTTTTTGAGCAGTACTTC.

This clone appeared a few times. This rearrangement joins TRBV5-4 to TRBJ1-4, with no clear D. Per the germline V gene, CDR1 is SGHNT and CDR2 is YYREEE (reference sequence). The V end lost 3 bases, the J end lost 4 bases, and 13 bases lay between the germline ends. This CDR3 has 15 amino acids. Here the CDR3 DNA reads TGTGCCAGCAGCTCTTATACCGCGGTTAATGAAAAACTGTTTTTT. This gives the protein CASSSYTAVNEKLFF.

This rearrangement joins TRBV30 to TRBJ2-7; D not resolved. Looked up from germline, CDR1 is GTSNPN and CDR2 is SVGIG (reference sequence). CDR3 length equals 12 residues. Trimming removed 5 bases from V and 3 bases from J, with 11 bases in between. The CDR3 is CAWVRLGYEQYF. DNA of the CDR3: TGTGCCTGGGTCCGACTGGGCTACGAGCAGTACTTC.

This clone was seen once. V usage is TRBV4-3 and J usage is TRBJ2-3, with D possibly being TRBD2 (5 bases). In germline, CDR1 is LGHNA, CDR2 YSLEER. CDR3 size: 13 residues. V shed 0 bases and J shed 11 bases, with 12 bases lying between them. This CDR3 reads CASSQDPSAGQYF. CDR3 DNA sequence: TGCGCCAGCAGCCAAGACCCGTCTGCGGGGCAGTATTTT.

This chain links TRBV4-2 with TRBJ1-5, with 8 nucleotides matching TRBD1. The V and J ends lost 4 bases and 3 bases, in that order; junction bases with no gene match: 8. CDR3 length: 16 amino acids. Germline V gene data show CDR1 as LGHNA and CDR2 as YNFKEQ. The CDR3: CASSRQGAEDNQPQHF. The CDR3, as DNA: TGTGCCAGCAGCCGGCAGGGGGCTGAGGACAATCAGCCCCAGCATTTT.

The count of this clone is one. V and J are TRBV5-4 and TRBJ1-4; D not resolved. Germline values: CDR1 SGHNT, CDR2 YYREEE (reference sequence). CDR3 length equals 17 residues. Trimming left V 0 bases short and J 0 bases short, with 12 bases between. CDR3 loop: CASSLGADLATNEKLFF. As DNA, the CDR3 is TGTGCCAGCAGCTTGGGGGCAGACCTTGCAACTAATGAAAAACTGTTTTTT. Combining the CDR3 with reference TRBV5-4 and TRBJ1-4 gives the whole variable domain ETGVTQSPTHLIKTRGQQVTLRCSSQSGHNTVSWYQQALGQGPQFIFQYYREEENGRGNFPPRFSGLQFPNYSSELNVNALELDDSALYLCASSLGADLATNEKLFFGSGTQLSVL.

The V gene is TRBV19, the J gene TRBJ2-7; a possible D gene is TRBD1 (6 bases). The V and J ends lost 6 bases and 2 bases respectively, with 14 bases between them. Germline CDR1 reads LNHDA; CDR2 reads SQIVND (reference sequence). CDR3 length: 14 amino acids. Here the CDR3 reads CASSSGTLAYEQYF. The CDR3 region has the DNA TGTGCCAGTAGCTCCGGGACACTCGCCTACGAGCAGTACTTC.